Listed below are T cell receptor beta chains from one sample, sequenced in a study of T cell responses to AZD1222 COVID-19 vaccine. TCRdb keeps only in-frame clones here, not all; method: immunoSEQ multiplex PCR. The repertoire holds nearly 110,000 clones, with roughly 89% as singletons. The specimen comprised peripheral blood, sampled on day 0 of AZD1222 vaccination. Every receptor here comes from an adult in good health. CDR3s include the opening cysteine and the closing phenylalanine or tryptophan. The D gene is left open where the match is weak. A row's size may be missing; if present it is once, few, many or a size class.

TRBV6-2/TRBV6-3	TRBJ1-4	NA	NA	TGTGCCAGCAGTTACGGTCAAGAGAATGAAAAACTGTTTTTT	CASSYGQENEKLFF
TRBV18	TRBJ2-2	TRBD1	NA	TGTGCCAGCTCACCTCCCAGGGGGCAGAACACCGGGGAGCTGTTTTTT	CASSPPRGQNTGELFF
TRBV6-2/TRBV6-3	TRBJ2-7	TRBD1	NA	TGTGCCAGCAGTTGGTACGGGACAGCATATACCTACGAGCAGTACTTC	CASSWYGTAYTYEQYF
TRBV7-8	TRBJ1-3	NA	NA	TGTGCCAGCAGCTTAGTTGCAGTAGCTGGAAACACCATATATTTT	CASSLVAVAGNTIYF
TRBV4-1	TRBJ1-6	NA	few	TGCGCCAGCACCCTCTACGGGGAGAGCTCCTATAATTCACCCCTCCACTTT	CASTLYGESSYNSPLHF
TRBV6-6	TRBJ1-3	NA	NA	TGTGCCAGCAGAGAGACAAGCGATTCTGGAAACACCATATATTTT	CASRETSDSGNTIYF
TRBV6-1	TRBJ1-2	NA	NA	TGTGCCAGCAGTGATCGACAGACCTATGGCTACACCTTC	CASSDRQTYGYTF
TRBV29-1	TRBJ2-5	TRBD2	NA	TGCAGCGTTGCGACTAGCGGGGGGGCGGAGACCCAGTACTTC	CSVATSGGAETQYF
TRBV4-1	TRBJ1-2	NA	NA	TGCGCCAGCAGCCAAGATAGGAGCGGGATTCCTGGCTACACCTTC	CASSQDRSGIPGYTF
TRBV7-3	TRBJ1-1	NA	NA	TGTGCCAGCAGCTTATGGGGGGCGAACACTGAAGCTTTCTTT	CASSLWGANTEAFF
TRBV4-3	TRBJ1-2	TRBD1	NA	TGCGCCAGCAGCCAAGGCAGACAGGGGGCGCCGGGCTATGGCTACACCTTC	CASSQGRQGAPGYGYTF
TRBV19	TRBJ1-5	NA	NA	TGTGCCAGTAGGGCAGGGAACAATCAGCCCCAGCATTTT	CASRAGNNQPQHF
TRBV5-1	TRBJ1-2	NA	NA	TGCGCCAGCAGCTTGCCGGGGCTGGGGTATGGCTACACCTTC	CASSLPGLGYGYTF
TRBV7-8	TRBJ1-1	TRBD1	NA	TGTGCCAGCAGTCCAGGACAGGGAACGTTTGGGACTGAAGCTTTCTTT	CASSPGQGTFGTEAFF
TRBV7-9	TRBJ2-2	NA	NA	TGTGCCAGCAGCTTAGTGTCTGCCGCCGGGGAGCTGTTTTTT	CASSLVSAAGELFF
TRBV7-2	TRBJ1-6	NA	once	TGTGCCAGCAGCACGACAAAGAATTCACCCCTCCACTTT	CASSTTKNSPLHF
TRBV5-1	TRBJ2-5	TRBD2	NA	TGCGCCAGCCGCGGGACGGGGGGGAACCAAGAGACCCAGTACTTC	CASRGTGGNQETQYF
TRBV27	TRBJ2-7	NA	NA	TGTGCCAGCAGCGATTACAGGGACGAGCAGTACTTC	CASSDYRDEQYF
TRBV5-4	TRBJ1-5	NA	NA	TGTGCCAGCAGCTCCGAGGGGCATTTT	CASSSEGHF
TRBV29-1	TRBJ1-5	NA	NA	TGCAGCGTTGATGGGGGGGGTAATCAGCCCCAGCATTTT	CSVDGGGNQPQHF
TRBV27	TRBJ2-5	NA	NA	TGTGCCAGCAGCGGAGGAGGGGCTCAAGAGACCCAGTACTTC	CASSGGGAQETQYF
TRBV7-2	TRBJ1-3	NA	NA	TGTGCCAGCAGCTTACGGGCAGGCTCTGGAAACACCATATATTTT	CASSLRAGSGNTIYF
TRBV9	TRBJ2-7	TRBD2	NA	TGTGCCAGTCGTCCAGTGCGGGGGAACTCCTACGAGCAGTACTTC	CASRPVRGNSYEQYF
TRBV3-1/TRBV3-2	TRBJ2-7	TRBD2	NA	TGTGCCAGCAGCCAAGATTGGCGGGGGGCCCCGAGGGAGGAGCAGTACTTC	CASSQDWRGAPREEQYF
TRBV28	TRBJ2-7	TRBD1	NA	TGTGCCGGGCGGGGGACAGGGGCCTACGAGCAGTACTTC	CAGRGTGAYEQYF
TRBV19	TRBJ2-2	NA	NA	TGTGCCAGTAGTATCCTCGGTAGCACCGGGGAGCTGTTTTTT	CASSILGSTGELFF
TRBV2	TRBJ1-2	NA	NA	TGTGCCAGTTTGTGGGGGGCTGGCTATGGCTACACCTTC	CASLWGAGYGYTF
TRBV29-1	TRBJ2-3	TRBD2	NA	TGCAGCGTGGGAGTAGCGGGGTTCTCCACAGATACGCAGTATTTT	CSVGVAGFSTDTQYF
TRBV27	TRBJ2-2	NA	NA	TGTGCCAGCAGGAGATACACCGGGGAGCTGTTTTTT	CASRRYTGELFF